These 18 T cell receptor beta chains were all obtained from the same sample, sequenced in a study of T cell repertoires in cytomegalovirus infection. The antigens for these receptors are not known. One entry per CDR3 protein results from TCRdb running MiXCR on the reads. The table has about 920,000 distinct CDR3 sequences, around a third seen once; the top ten hold over 12%. This material consisted of cultured CD8+ T cells from PBMCs, taken from culture after CMV antigen stimulation. The source of these receptors is a human donor in good health (CMV status not recorded). Some clones in this sample may be carry-over from other donors' samples.

The rearrangement links TRBV6-4 to TRBJ2-1, with D unclear. The germline V gene has CDR1 MRHNA and CDR2 SNTAGT. Trimming cost V 2 bases and J 0 bases, with 8 bases left between them. This CDR3 is built from 15 residues. CDR3: CASSDEASSYNEQFF. CDR3 bases: TGTGCCAGCAGTGACGAGGCAAGCTCCTACAATGAGCAGTTCTTC.

This chain uses TRBV27 with TRBJ2-5, with TRBD1 matching over 8 bases. CDR3 length equals 14 residues. The germline gives CDR1 MNHEY, CDR2 SMNVEV (reference sequence). The V segment lost 5 bases and the J segment 5 bases; nucleotides outside the gene matches: 7. The CDR3 loop reads CASSPWTGYETQYF. Here the CDR3 DNA reads TGTGCCAGCAGTCCCTGGACAGGGTACGAGACCCAGTACTTC.

The chain's CDR3 is CASSEEVLAYGYTF. The CDR3 DNA sequence: TGTGCCAGCAGTGAAGAAGTCCTAGCGTATGGCTACACCTTC. This chain links TRBV2 with TRBJ1-2, with unresolved D. CDR1 and CDR2 from the germline V gene are SNHLY and FYNNEI. CDR3 length: 14 amino acids. V lost 1 base and J 5 bases, leaving 11 bases between the germline ends.

This clonotype has a count of ten or more. The V call is TRBV6-2 or TRBV6-3, the J call TRBJ2-1; TRBD1 matches 7 bases. The germline CDR1 and CDR2 sequences are MNHEY and SVGEGT. V shed 2 bases and J 4 bases; nucleotides not matched to a gene: 8. The CDR3 is 16 residues long. The CDR3 protein is CASSYQQGSLYNEQFF. The CDR3, as DNA: TGTGCCAGCAGTTACCAACAGGGGTCGTTATACAATGAGCAGTTCTTC.

There are a few counts of this clonotype. The J gene is TRBJ1-4, the V gene TRBV27; D may be TRBD1 (5 bases). Trimming pared 3 bases from V and 2 bases from J, leaving 10 bases between. CDR3 size: 15 residues. Germline CDR1 and CDR2: MNHEY and SMNVEV (reference sequence). CDR3 DNA sequence: TGTGCCAGCAGTTTGGGGACGAGTACTAATGAAAAACTGTTTTTT. Translating gives CASSLGTSTNEKLFF.

The V gene is TRBV12-3 or TRBV12-4, the J gene TRBJ1-2; D call uncertain. CDR3 length: 12 residues. V was clipped by 6 bases and J by 4 bases, with 9 bases between them. The CDR3 coding sequence is TGTGCCAGCAGCGGCGAGGGCTATGGCTACACCTTC. Amino acids: CASSGEGYGYTF.

This clonotype was seen once. The chain recombines TRBV9 with TRBJ1-2; no clear D gene. V gave up 3 bases and J gave up 6 bases, with 18 bases separating them. This CDR3 comprises 15 residues. Germline CDR1 is SGDLS and CDR2 is YYNGEE. CDR3 residues: CASSAEGYIRDGYTF. The CDR3 coding sequence is TGTGCCAGCAGCGCAGAAGGTTACATTCGGGATGGCTACACCTTC.

This clonotype turned up a few times. The CDR3 nucleotides read TGTGCCAGCAGCCAATCAGGGTCGAGGGAGACCCAGTACTTC. Translation: CASSQSGSRETQYF. The rearrangement joins TRBV7-9 to TRBJ2-5; possible D gene TRBD1, 5 bases. Germline V gene sequence: CDR1 SEHNR, CDR2 FQNEAQ (reference sequence). The CDR3 consists of 14 residues. With 5 bases removed from V and 5 bases from J, the gap between germline ends came to 15 bases.

The chain joins TRBV7-2 to TRBJ2-2; D may be TRBD2 (5 bases). V lost 5 bases and J 5 bases, leaving 18 bases between the germline ends. The CDR3 length is 16 residues. CDR1 SGHTA and CDR2 FQGNSA come from the germline V gene. This CDR3 reads CASSPPEGPLTGELFF. The CDR3 bases are TGTGCCAGCAGCCCGCCTGAGGGTCCGCTAACCGGGGAGCTGTTTTTT.

There are a few counts of this clonotype. The chain employs TRBV2 and TRBJ1-2, with 9 bases matching TRBD1. V was pared by 6 bases and J by 8 bases, with 1 base of the junction left unmatched. Germline CDR1 SNHLY, CDR2 FYNNEI. The CDR3 length is 11 residues. CDR3 sequence reads: CASRQGAGYTF. The CDR3 nucleotides read TGTGCCAGCAGACAGGGGGCCGGCTACACCTTC.

In this sample, this clonotype turned up a few times. The chain joins TRBV4-3 to TRBJ1-1, with D unclear. CDR3 length: 13 residues. The germline V and J ends were trimmed by 1 base and 7 bases, with 10 bases remaining between them. Per the germline V gene, CDR1 is LGHNA and CDR2 is YSLEER. CDR3 protein: CASSQGPGLEAFF. CDR3 nucleotides: TGCGCCAGCAGCCAAGGTCCAGGCCTTGAAGCTTTCTTT.

This clonotype was observed once. The CDR3 nucleotides read TGTGCCAGCAGCTCTCCGGGACTAGCGGGGTCTAGCACAGATACGCAGTATTTT. Protein sequence: CASSSPGLAGSSTDTQYF. The V gene is TRBV11-3, the J gene TRBJ2-3; 13 bases are a match to TRBD2. Germline CDR1 is SGHNT and CDR2 is YENEEA. The CDR3 has 18 amino acids. The V and J ends lost 4 bases and 0 bases, in that order; junction bases with no gene match: 7.

This chain uses TRBV27 with TRBJ1-1, with D possibly being TRBD1 (6 bases). Germline-derived CDR1 and CDR2 are MNHEY and SMNVEV (reference sequence). Trimming took off 8 bases at V and 1 base at J, with 8 bases between the two ends. This CDR3 spans 12 amino acids. CDR3 amino acids: CASAQGNTEAFF. The CDR3 nucleotides are TGTGCCAGCGCACAGGGGAACACTGAAGCTTTCTTT.

CDR3 sequence reads: CASGYPGISNTGELFF. CDR3 coding DNA: TGTGCCAGCGGATACCCGGGAATTTCTAACACCGGGGAGCTGTTTTTT. V gene TRBV6-2 or TRBV6-3 combines with J gene TRBJ2-2; a weak D match, TRBD2 (5 bases). Trimming removed 8 bases from V and 2 bases from J, with 18 bases in between. Per germline, CDR1 MNHEY and CDR2 SVGEGT. The CDR3 sequence is 16 residues long.

As concerns this clonotype: The junction does not match germline at one end; this may be a read error. J is TRBJ2-1 and V is TRBV14, with TRBD1 matching 12 bases. The CDR3 is 18 residues long. CDR1 and CDR2 (germline): SGHDN, FVKESK. CDR3 sequence (DNA): TGTGCCAGCAGCCATCGATACGGTGGGACAGGGGGCCGGAATGAGCGGTTCTTC. Protein sequence: CASSHRYGGTGGRNERFF.

The J gene is TRBJ2-4, the V gene TRBV27; 11 bases align to TRBD2. Losses at the gene ends were 2 bases for V and 5 bases for J; bases not matched to a gene: 2. There are 15 residues in the CDR3. Germline V gene lookup returns CDR1 MNHEY and CDR2 SMNVEV (reference sequence). The CDR3 nucleotides read TGTGCCAGCAGTTTACTAGCGGGGGGCCAAAACATTCAGTACTTC. Its translation: CASSLLAGGQNIQYF.

This clonotype was seen a handful of times. This rearrangement joins TRBV7-8 to TRBJ2-1; D may be TRBD2 (5 bases). The germline V gene encodes CDR1 SGHVS and CDR2 FQNEAQ. V was clipped by 5 bases and J by 12 bases, with 17 bases between them. The CDR3 has 13 residues. The CDR3 sequence: CASSPEGRAGQFF. DNA for the CDR3: TGTGCCAGCAGCCCCGAGGGTAGGGCTGGGCAGTTCTTC.

The chain is built from TRBV6-6 and TRBJ1-6; unclear D gene. The V gene's germline CDR1 is MNHNY and CDR2 SVGAGI (reference sequence). V was cut by 7 bases and J by 0 bases, with 7 bases left in between. The CDR3 totals 14 residues. CDR3 loop: CASMALSYNSPLHF. For the CDR3, the DNA is TGTGCCAGCATGGCGCTCTCCTATAATTCACCCCTCCACTTT.